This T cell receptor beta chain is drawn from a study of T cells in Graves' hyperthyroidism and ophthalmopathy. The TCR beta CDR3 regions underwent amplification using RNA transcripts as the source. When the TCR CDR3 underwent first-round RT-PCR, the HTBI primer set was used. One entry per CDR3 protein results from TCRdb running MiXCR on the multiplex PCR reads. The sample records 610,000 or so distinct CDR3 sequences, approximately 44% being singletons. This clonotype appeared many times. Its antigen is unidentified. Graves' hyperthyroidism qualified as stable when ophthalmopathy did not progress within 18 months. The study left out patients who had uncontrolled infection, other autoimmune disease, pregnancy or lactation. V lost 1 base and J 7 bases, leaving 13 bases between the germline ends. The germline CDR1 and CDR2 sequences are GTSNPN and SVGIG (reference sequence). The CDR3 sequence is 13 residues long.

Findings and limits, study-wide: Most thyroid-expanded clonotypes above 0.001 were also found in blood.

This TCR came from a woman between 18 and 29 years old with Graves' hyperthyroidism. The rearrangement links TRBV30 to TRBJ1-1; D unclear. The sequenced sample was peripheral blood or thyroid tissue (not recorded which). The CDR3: CAWSEGLALEAFF. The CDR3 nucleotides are TGTGCCTGGAGTGAAGGGTTGGCCCTTGAAGCTTTCTTT.